The 16 T cell receptor beta chains presented below share a single source sample, sequenced in a study of blood T cell repertoires in COVID-19. Data came from immunoSEQ multiplex PCR; TCRdb stores just in-frame clones and leaves some out. The data show roughly 330,000 clones, roughly 86% seen once. The specimen was PBMCs or T cells enriched from blood (not recorded which). The receptors were gathered from a woman aged 25 to 39 who had recovered from COVID-19.

The chain joins TRBV2 to TRBJ1-1; TRBD1 matches at 11 bases. J lost 4 bases, V lost 0 bases, and 7 bases had no gene match. The germline gives CDR1 SNHLY, CDR2 FYNNEI. The length of the CDR3 is 17 residues. The CDR3 region has the DNA TGTGCCAGCAGTGAAGCGTTGGACAGGGGGCGGGGCACTGAAGCTTTCTTT. Translation: CASSEALDRGRGTEAFF.

The J gene is TRBJ1-2, the V gene TRBV7-8, with D perhaps matching TRBD1 (6 bases). CDR3 size: 14 residues. Germline-derived CDR1 and CDR2 are SGHVS and FQNEAQ. V was shortened by 0 bases and J by 7 bases, with 12 bases between the two germline ends. CDR3 protein: CASSLAGAGSGYTF. The CDR3, as DNA: TGTGCCAGCAGCTTAGCGGGGGCAGGATCTGGCTACACCTTC. Together with reference TRBV7-8 and TRBJ1-2, the CDR3 gives the full variable domain: GAGVSQSPRYKVAKRGQDVALRCDPISGHVSLFWYQQALGQGPEFLTYFQNEAQLDKSGLPSDRFFAERPEGSVSTLKIQRTQQEDSAVYLCASSLAGAGSGYTFGSGTRLTVV.

V is TRBV5-1 and J is TRBJ2-3; TRBD2 might be the D (7 bases). Trimming took 1 base from V and 4 from J, leaving 13 bases between them. The CDR3 sequence is 15 residues long. In germline, CDR1 is SGHRS, CDR2 YFSETQ. The CDR3 is CASSLSMGGPDTQYF. As DNA, the CDR3 is TGCGCCAGCAGCTTGTCAATGGGGGGGCCAGATACGCAGTATTTT.

The chain links TRBV6-2 or TRBV6-3 to TRBJ2-5; tentative D call: TRBD2 (6 bases). Trimming removed 5 bases from V and 5 bases from J, with 18 bases in between. This CDR3 is 15 amino acids long. CDR1 and CDR2 (germline): MNHEY, SVGEGT. The CDR3 nucleotides read TGTGCCAGCAGTCCGGACGTAACTCGGGGGGAGACCCAGTACTTC. Amino acid sequence: CASSPDVTRGETQYF.

CDR3 in amino acids: CASSRNSPLHF. CDR3 bases: TGTGCCAGCTCACGGAATTCACCCCTCCACTTT. The chain has TRBV3-1 (or the pseudogene TRBV3-2) and TRBJ1-6; D not certain. This CDR3 has 11 residues. The V gene's germline CDR1 is LGHDT and CDR2 YNNKEL (reference sequence). Trimming took off 8 bases at V and 7 bases at J, with 6 bases between the two ends.

This chain connects TRBV10-2 to TRBJ2-3, with 12 nucleotides matching TRBD1. Trimming took 7 bases from V and 4 from J; bases not matched to a gene: 3. Germline assignment: CDR1 WSHSY and CDR2 SAAADI. The CDR3 runs to 14 residues. The CDR3 DNA is TGCGCCAGCAAGGGGACAGGGGGCGCAGATACGCAGTATTTT. Its translation: CASKGTGGADTQYF.

The chain uses TRBV18 and TRBJ2-2; no definite D call. The germline V gene has CDR1 KGHSH and CDR2 LQKENI. V shed 3 bases and J shed 0 bases, with 5 bases lying between them. CDR3 length equals 14 residues. CDR3 in DNA: TGTGCCAGCTCACCCCCGTCGAACACCGGGGAGCTGTTTTTT. Residues: CASSPPSNTGELFF.

The chain joins TRBV28 to TRBJ1-2; 10 nucleotides align to TRBD1. Trimming removed 5 bases from V and 3 bases from J; junction bases left unmatched: 6. The CDR3 covers 15 residues. Germline CDR1 MDHEN, CDR2 SYDVKM. The CDR3 region has the DNA TGTGCCAGCAGTCCACGACAGGGGGCATACTATGGCTACACCTTC. It specifies CASSPRQGAYYGYTF.

This chain joins TRBV6-6 and TRBJ1-6, with D perhaps TRBD1 (6 bases). V lost 5 bases and J lost 3, with 14 bases in between. The length of the CDR3 is 16 residues. Germline CDR1 MNHNY, CDR2 SVGAGI (reference sequence). The CDR3 DNA reads as TGTGCCAGCAGTCGACCGACAGGCTTCTATAATTCACCCCTCCACTTT. Amino acid sequence: CASSRPTGFYNSPLHF.

The CDR3 spells CAWSVRRDTEAFF. CDR3 DNA sequence: TGTGCCTGGAGTGTACGGCGGGACACTGAAGCTTTCTTT. The rearrangement uses TRBV30 and TRBJ1-1, with unresolved D. Trimming pared 0 bases from V and 3 bases from J, leaving 8 bases between. This CDR3 is built from 13 residues. From germline, CDR1 is GTSNPN and CDR2 SVGIG (reference sequence).

The V call is TRBV5-3, the J call TRBJ1-2; no definite D call. TRBV5-3 carries the ORF label, with uncertain function. The ends were cut back, 2 bases at V and 5 bases at J, with 10 bases in the middle. CDR3 size: 13 residues. The CDR3 DNA reads TGTGCCAGAAGCTTACTAGTCGCTTATGGCTACACCTTC. Protein: CARSLLVAYGYTF.

In this sample, this clone turned up many times. The chain has TRBV7-6 and TRBJ1-5; TRBD1 is a possible D gene (6 bases). The CDR3 is 15 amino acids. Trimming took 1 base from V and 1 from J, leaving 8 bases between them. Per germline, CDR1 SGHVS and CDR2 FNYEAQ. For the CDR3, the DNA is TGTGCCAGCAGCTTAGAGACAGGCAGCAATCAGCCCCAGCATTTT. It yields the protein CASSLETGSNQPQHF.

The rearrangement joins TRBV7-6 to TRBJ1-2, with D tentatively TRBD1 (6 bases). Trimming removed 5 bases at V and 4 bases at J, with 20 bases between. The CDR3 sequence is 16 residues long. CDR1 SGHVS and CDR2 FNYEAQ come from the germline V gene. This CDR3 reads CASSRSVRGSGYGYTF. CDR3 DNA: TGTGCCAGCAGCCGTTCCGTCAGGGGATCTGGCTATGGCTACACCTTC.

This clone showed up just once. In DNA form, the CDR3 reads TGTGCCTCTGCCGCAGGGTTTAACTATGGCTACACCTTC. Encoded protein: CASAAGFNYGYTF. This chain uses TRBV30 with TRBJ1-2; D may be TRBD1 (5 bases). This CDR3 has 13 residues. V lost 7 bases and J 1 base, leaving 13 bases between the germline ends. Germline V gene sequence: CDR1 GTSNPN, CDR2 SVGIG (reference sequence).

The V gene is TRBV2, the J gene TRBJ2-3; tentatively, D is TRBD2 (6 bases). CDR1 is SNHLY, CDR2 FYNNEI, per germline. V dropped 4 bases and J dropped 8 bases, with 19 bases sitting between them. This CDR3 is built from 15 residues. DNA for the CDR3: TGTGCCAGCAGTGCGAGGCGGGGCCGCGAGGGTACGCAGTATTTT. It is translated as CASSARRGREGTQYF.

The rearrangement joins TRBV5-1 to TRBJ1-2; 9 nucleotides agree with TRBD1. V lost 4 bases and J lost 8; bases outside the gene matches: 15. The CDR3 has 16 residues. Germline V lookup: CDR1 SGHRS, CDR2 YFSETQ. For the CDR3, the DNA is TGCGCCAGCAGCGAAAACAATCCGGGACAGGGTCGCGGCTACACCTTC. Residues: CASSENNPGQGRGYTF.